The 9 T cell receptor beta chains below come from one sample, sequenced in a study of T cell changes during pregnancy in multiple sclerosis (dated by TCRdb to the late 2010s). The library was generated by the immunoSEQ multiplex PCR assay. TCRdb limited this immuneACCESS table to in-frame rearrangements with V and J called. A share of clones is missing; checked studies link under half to unresolved V genes, and the rest is unexplained. The sample includes 45,000 to 55,000 clones, with 94% observed a single time. The ten largest clonotypes hold 4.5% to 5.5% of the sample. The source was CD8+ T cells from peripheral blood mononuclear cells, collected before pregnancy. These receptors were taken from a female donor with multiple sclerosis, enrolled in a pregnancy study.

This clone was picked up one time. The chain employs TRBV7-2 and TRBJ1-1; a weak D match, TRBD1 (5 bases). Germline V gives CDR1 SGHTA, CDR2 FQGNSA. V was cut by 6 bases and J by 4 bases, with 12 bases left in between. The CDR3 extends over 13 amino acids. The CDR3: CASSPRVFTEAFF. The CDR3 nucleotides read TGTGCCAGCAGTCCCAGGGTTTTCACTGAAGCTTTCTTT.

The chain carries TRBV19 and TRBJ2-7; 12 bases match TRBD1. This CDR3 has 14 amino acids. Germline V gene lookup returns CDR1 LNHDA and CDR2 SQIVND (reference sequence). Trimming cost V 5 bases and J 5 bases; bases outside gene matches: 4. The CDR3 sequence is CASSLGQGAHEQYF. DNA for the CDR3: TGTGCCAGTAGTTTGGGACAGGGGGCCCACGAGCAGTACTTC.

J is TRBJ2-3 and V is TRBV27, with D tentatively TRBD2 (6 bases). CDR3 size: 13 residues. The V gene's germline CDR1 is MNHEY and CDR2 SMNVEV (reference sequence). The ends were cut back, 6 bases at V and 5 bases at J, with 12 bases in the middle. The CDR3, as DNA: TGTGCCAGCAGCAAGCCCGGGGGAGATACGCAGTATTTT. This codes for CASSKPGGDTQYF.

The CDR3 nucleotides are TGTGCCATCAGTGACGGGGATGAAGCTTTCTTT. This codes for CAISDGDEAFF. J is TRBJ1-1 and V is TRBV10-3, with D unresolved. The germline V gene encodes CDR1 ENHRY and CDR2 SYGVKD. The V end was cut by 3 bases, the J end by 7 bases, with 6 bases between. The CDR3 contains 11 residues.

Here the CDR3 reads CASSVGTGGPNQETQYF. In DNA, the CDR3 is TGTGCCAGCAGCGTAGGTACGGGAGGCCCGAATCAGGAGACCCAGTACTTC. This rearrangement joins TRBV9 to TRBJ2-5, with TRBD2 matching 7 bases. Trimming cost V 0 bases and J 5 bases; bases outside gene matches: 13. CDR3 length: 17 residues. CDR1 SGDLS and CDR2 YYNGEE come from the germline V gene.

This chain uses TRBV14 with TRBJ2-2; TRBD2 agrees at 7 bases. The V segment lost 4 bases and the J segment 1 base; nucleotides outside the gene matches: 9. The CDR3 consists of 17 residues. Germline V gene data show CDR1 as SGHDN and CDR2 as FVKESK. The CDR3 coding sequence is TGTGCCAGCAGCCCCCCACCGGGGGAGGGGAACACCGGGGAGCTGTTTTTT. Translating it yields CASSPPPGEGNTGELFF.

The rearrangement joins TRBV27 to TRBJ2-7, with 11 nucleotides matching TRBD2. Germline CDR1 reads MNHEY; CDR2 reads SMNVEV (reference sequence). CDR3 length equals 15 residues. The V and J ends lost 0 bases and 6 bases, in that order; junction bases with no gene match: 4. CDR3 in amino acids: CASSLSVAGGLEQYF. The CDR3 region has the DNA TGTGCCAGCAGTTTATCGGTAGCGGGAGGGCTCGAGCAGTACTTC.

The V call is TRBV5-5, the J call TRBJ2-7; TRBD1 agrees at 7 bases. J was trimmed by 3 bases and V by 4 bases; bases with no gene match: 7. The CDR3 length is 14 residues. Germline-derived CDR1 and CDR2 are SGHKS and YYEKEE (reference sequence). Here the CDR3 DNA reads TGTGCCAGCAGCCCGGGACAGATACTCTACGAGCAGTACTTC. Its protein is CASSPGQILYEQYF.

The J gene is TRBJ2-1, the V gene TRBV13; unclear D gene. V was pared by 5 bases and J by 9 bases, with 17 bases between. The germline V gene encodes CDR1 PRHDT and CDR2 FYEKMQ (reference sequence). The CDR3 contains 14 residues. CDR3 sequence: CASSEAPERREQFF. The CDR3 region has the DNA TGTGCCAGCAGCGAGGCCCCCGAGCGTCGTGAGCAGTTCTTC. Drawing the rest from reference TRBV13 and TRBJ2-1, the complete variable domain is AAGVIQSPRHLIKEKRETATLKCYPIPRHDTVYWYQQGPGQDPQFLISFYEKMQSDKGSIPDRFSAQQFSDYHSELNMSSLELGDSALYFCASSEAPERREQFFGPGTRLTVL.